Listed below are T cell receptor beta chains from one sample, sequenced in a study of regulatory T cells in long-lasting Graves disease. Via MiXCR, TCRdb re-called the multiplex PCR reads, giving one row per CDR3 protein. The sample includes hundreds of thousands of distinct CDR3 sequences, around 20% of them seen just once. This material consisted of peripheral blood mononuclear cells (PBMCs), taken when the disease was refractory, from a patient treated with antithyroid drugs. The origin of the receptors is a female donor with Graves disease. CDR3s include the opening cysteine and the closing phenylalanine or tryptophan. The D gene is left open where the match is weak. Expanded clones are given a class, and other clones once, few, many or no size at all.

j_gene: TRBJ1-1
abundance: few
d_gene: -
v_gene: TRBV29-1
CDR3nt: TGCAGCGCAGCGGGCGGACTGAACACTGAAGCTTTCTTT
CDR3aa: CSAAGGLNTEAFF

j_gene: TRBJ1-2
abundance: many
d_gene: -
v_gene: TRBV28
CDR3nt: TGTGCCAGCAGCCCACGAGGGGGGACGGCCCTCTATGGCTACACCTTC
CDR3aa: CASSPRGGTALYGYTF

j_gene: TRBJ2-1
abundance: -
d_gene: -
v_gene: TRBV7-8
CDR3nt: TGTGCCAGCAGCCCAGGGGCTAGCGACCTTCACTCCTACAATGAGCAGTTCTTC
CDR3aa: CASSPGASDLHSYNEQFF

j_gene: TRBJ2-7
abundance: once
d_gene: TRBD1
v_gene: TRBV6-5
CDR3nt: TGTGCCAGCAGTAACTTTCGGGACAGCGCCTACGAGCAGTACTTC
CDR3aa: CASSNFRDSAYEQYF

j_gene: TRBJ2-3
abundance: few
d_gene: -
v_gene: TRBV11-2
CDR3nt: TGTGCCAGCAGCTCGCAGTCCCACTCTACAGATACGCAGTATTTT
CDR3aa: CASSSQSHSTDTQYF

j_gene: TRBJ2-5
abundance: many
d_gene: TRBD2
v_gene: TRBV7-2
CDR3nt: TGTGCCAGCAGCCGGGGACTAGCGGGACGGGAAGAGACCCAGTACTTC
CDR3aa: CASSRGLAGREETQYF

j_gene: TRBJ2-1
abundance: few
d_gene: TRBD1
v_gene: TRBV28
CDR3nt: TGTGCCAGCAGATCGTGGACAGGCCTAAGCTCCTACAATGAGCAGTTCTTC
CDR3aa: CASRSWTGLSSYNEQFF

j_gene: TRBJ1-6
abundance: -
d_gene: -
v_gene: TRBV6-1
CDR3nt: TGTGCCAGCAGTGATTGGGGGAACTCCTATAATTCACCCCTCCACTTT
CDR3aa: CASSDWGNSYNSPLHF

j_gene: TRBJ2-7
abundance: few
d_gene: TRBD2
v_gene: TRBV5-1
CDR3nt: TGCGCCAGCAGCTTGGACCCGGGACTAGCGGGGATTACTTTC
CDR3aa: CASSLDPGLAGITF

j_gene: TRBJ2-1
abundance: few
d_gene: TRBD1
v_gene: TRBV7-9
CDR3nt: TGTGCCAGCAGCGCCTCCACAGGGGGCCTCTACAATGAGCAGTTCTTC
CDR3aa: CASSASTGGLYNEQFF

j_gene: TRBJ2-2
abundance: few
d_gene: TRBD2
v_gene: TRBV20-1
CDR3nt: TGCAGTGCCAAGCTGACTAGCGGGAGTCACGGGGAGCTGTTTTTT
CDR3aa: CSAKLTSGSHGELFF

j_gene: TRBJ2-5
abundance: many
d_gene: -
v_gene: TRBV18
CDR3nt: TGTGCCAGCAGCTTGTATGAGGAGACCCAGTACTTC
CDR3aa: CASSLYEETQYF

j_gene: TRBJ1-5
abundance: many
d_gene: -
v_gene: TRBV12-3/TRBV12-4
CDR3nt: TGTGCCAGCAGTGGACGCCTGGGCAGCAATCAGCCCCAGCATTTT
CDR3aa: CASSGRLGSNQPQHF

j_gene: TRBJ1-2
abundance: few
d_gene: -
v_gene: TRBV6-1
CDR3nt: TGTGCCAGCAGCCCGGGACACAGCGTCTATGGCTACACCTTC
CDR3aa: CASSPGHSVYGYTF

j_gene: TRBJ1-2
abundance: -
d_gene: -
v_gene: TRBV25-1
CDR3nt: TGTGCCAGCAGTGAATCCCCCTATGGCTACACCTTC
CDR3aa: CASSESPYGYTF

j_gene: TRBJ2-1
abundance: -
d_gene: -
v_gene: TRBV6-2/TRBV6-3
CDR3nt: TGTGCCAGCAGTTCCCGACAGGCTTACAATGAGCAGTTCTTC
CDR3aa: CASSSRQAYNEQFF